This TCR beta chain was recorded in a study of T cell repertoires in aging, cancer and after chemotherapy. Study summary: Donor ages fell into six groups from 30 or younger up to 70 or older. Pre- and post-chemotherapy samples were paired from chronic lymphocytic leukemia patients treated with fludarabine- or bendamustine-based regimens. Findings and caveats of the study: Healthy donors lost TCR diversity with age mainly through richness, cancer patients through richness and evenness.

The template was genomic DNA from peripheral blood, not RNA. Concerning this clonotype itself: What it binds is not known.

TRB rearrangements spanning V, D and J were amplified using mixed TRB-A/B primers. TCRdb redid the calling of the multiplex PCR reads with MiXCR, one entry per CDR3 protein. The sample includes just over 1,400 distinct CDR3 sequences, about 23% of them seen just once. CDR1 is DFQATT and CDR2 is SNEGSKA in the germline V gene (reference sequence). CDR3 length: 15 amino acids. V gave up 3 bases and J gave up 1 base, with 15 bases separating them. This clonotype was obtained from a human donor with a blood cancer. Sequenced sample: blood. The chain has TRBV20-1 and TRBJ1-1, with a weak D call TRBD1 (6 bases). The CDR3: CSASPAGGWNTEAFF. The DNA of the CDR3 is TGCAGTGCTAGCCCTGCGGGGGGCTGGAACACTGAAGCTTTCTTT.